This T cell receptor (beta chain) came from a study of blood T cell repertoires in COVID-19. About the study: Nucleic acid was either cDNA or gDNA, and it came from T cells, B-cell-depleted T cells, or PBMCs.

The data were produced by immunoSEQ multiplex PCR, yet TCRdb's version contains in-frame clones alone and is incomplete. The sample has 310,000 or so clones; roughly 86% are singletons. Recovered participants had two consecutive negative NP/OP PCR tests, healthcare professional clearance, or symptom resolution. Germline V gene lookup returns CDR1 SNHLY and CDR2 FYNNEI. This CDR3 has 12 residues. Trimming pared 6 bases from V and 15 bases from J, leaving 15 bases between. This TCR was recovered from a woman between 18 and 29 years old who had recovered from COVID-19. Sequenced input: PBMCs or T cells enriched from blood (not recorded which). V usage is TRBV2 and J usage is TRBJ1-6; D is unresolved. CDR3 sequence reads: CASRIANIVLHF. The CDR3 region has the DNA TGTGCCAGCAGGATAGCGAATATAGTCCTCCACTTT.